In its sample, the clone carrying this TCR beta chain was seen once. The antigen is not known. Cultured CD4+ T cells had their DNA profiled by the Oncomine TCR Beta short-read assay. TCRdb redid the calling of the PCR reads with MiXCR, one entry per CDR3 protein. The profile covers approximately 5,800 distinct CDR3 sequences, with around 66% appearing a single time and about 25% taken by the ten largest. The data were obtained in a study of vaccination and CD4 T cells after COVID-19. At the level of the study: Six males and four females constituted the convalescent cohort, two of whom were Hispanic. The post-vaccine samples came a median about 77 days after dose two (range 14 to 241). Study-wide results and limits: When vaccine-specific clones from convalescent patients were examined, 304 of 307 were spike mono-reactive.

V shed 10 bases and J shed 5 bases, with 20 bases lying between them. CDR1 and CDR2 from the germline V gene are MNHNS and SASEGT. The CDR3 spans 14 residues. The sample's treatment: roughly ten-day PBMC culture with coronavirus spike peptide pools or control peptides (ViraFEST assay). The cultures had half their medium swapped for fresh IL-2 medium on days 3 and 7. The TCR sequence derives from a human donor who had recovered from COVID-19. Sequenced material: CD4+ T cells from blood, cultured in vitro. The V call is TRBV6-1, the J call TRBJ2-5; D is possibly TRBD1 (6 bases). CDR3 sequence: CAIRDQGRWETQYF. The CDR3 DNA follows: TGTGCCATCAGAGACCAGGGGCGCTGGGAGACCCAGTACTTC.